The source of this T cell receptor beta chain is a study of CXCR3-negative and CXCR3-positive naive CD8 T cells. The study, taken as a whole, reports: In naive cells, CXCR3-negative and CXCR3-positive subsets had similar TRBV-TRBJ usage; memory cells differed. CXCR3-positive naive cells carried more hydrophobic TRB CDR3s than CXCR3-negative naive cells did.

A word on this clonotype: What it recognizes is unknown.

Every subset of CD8+ T cells was sorted in triplicate at 300,000 cells each. In preparing the TRB cDNA libraries, 5' RACE with UMI labels was used. TCRdb reprocessed the 5' RACE reads and reports one entry per CDR3 protein, with no DNA. The repertoire table contains tens of thousands of distinct CDR3 sequences. Germline CDR1 and CDR2: SGHDT and YYEEEE. This CDR3 contains 13 residues. The sequence was obtained from a human donor in good health. Some clones in this sample may be carry-over from other donors' samples. Sequencing was done on a sample of naive CXCR3+ CD8+ T cells from blood. Subset in this sample: CD45RO-CCR7+CD27+CD95- naive CD8+ T cells expressing CXCR3 (TNR3+). The chain links TRBV5-6 to TRBJ2-7; TCRdb's D call, TRBD1, is unchecked because there is no DNA. CDR3 amino acids: CASSLSTGPEQYF.